This entry lists 11 T cell receptor beta chains sequenced from one sample in a study of technical replicates of blood from a handful of donors (dated by TCRdb to about 2017). Libraries were constructed by the immunoSEQ multiplex PCR assay. The immuneACCESS repertoire file appears here via TCRdb, limited to in-frame rearrangements. These files lack a portion of the clones; in checked studies, under half of the deficit traces to unresolved V genes, and the cause of the others is not known. The sample table shows over 70,000 clones, and approximately 96% are seen once. The top ten hold approximately 0.4% of the sample. The specimen sequenced was T cells isolated from PBMCs. The receptor source for this set is a human donor in good health.

This sequence joins TRBV6-5 and TRBJ1-5; 9 bases line up with TRBD1. The CDR3 extends over 14 amino acids. With V trimmed by 4 bases and J by 7 bases, 5 bases remained unmatched. The germline gives CDR1 MNHEY, CDR2 SVGAGI. DNA of the CDR3: TGTGCCAGCAGTTTAACAGGGGGCGAGCAGCCCCAGCATTTT. Residues: CASSLTGGEQPQHF.

This CDR3 is CASSLAPSGEQYF. In DNA, the CDR3 is TGCGCCAGCAGCTTGGCCCCCTCCGGGGAGCAGTACTTC. V and J are TRBV5-1 and TRBJ2-7; no firm D call. The CDR3 loop spans 13 amino acids. Trimming removed 0 bases at V and 7 bases at J, with 11 bases between. Germline CDR1 SGHRS, CDR2 YFSETQ.

The gene calls are TRBV9 and TRBJ2-3; 7 positions agree with TRBD2. The V and J ends lost 0 bases and 0 bases, in that order; junction bases with no gene match: 10. The CDR3 covers 18 residues. CDR1 is SGDLS and CDR2 is YYNGEE in the germline V gene. For the CDR3, the DNA is TGTGCCAGCAGCGTAGCTTCGTGGGGAGGGGTGAGCACAGATACGCAGTATTTT. Translating gives CASSVASWGGVSTDTQYF.

In nucleotides, the CDR3 is TGTGCCAGCAGTGTCACCCCCCAGGGTAAGGCAGACAATGAGCAGTTCTTC. This codes for CASSVTPQGKADNEQFF. This chain joins TRBV6-1 and TRBJ2-1; perhaps TRBD1 as D (5 bases). The CDR3 extends over 17 amino acids. CDR1 and CDR2 (germline): MNHNS, SASEGT. The germline V and J ends were trimmed by 4 bases and 5 bases, with 21 bases remaining between them.

Comment on this clone: Different DNA sequences within this sample yield the same CDR3. The chain combines TRBV5-1 with TRBJ2-7; TRBD1 is a possible D gene (5 bases). The CDR3 consists of 14 residues. Germline loops: CDR1 SGHRS, CDR2 YFSETQ. Trimming removed 0 bases at V and 4 bases at J, with 11 bases between. The CDR3 DNA follows: TGCGCCAGCAGCTTGGTTGGTCAGGGATACGAGCAGTACTTC. It is translated as CASSLVGQGYEQYF.

V is TRBV7-3 and J is TRBJ2-2, with a possible D match to TRBD2 (6 bases). Germline V gene lookup returns CDR1 SGHTA and CDR2 FQGTGA. Trimming pared 4 bases from V and 4 bases from J, leaving 7 bases between. This CDR3 contains 13 residues. The CDR3 reads CASSSTSTGELFF. DNA for the CDR3: TGTGCCAGCAGCTCGACTAGCACCGGGGAGCTGTTTTTT.

The J gene is TRBJ2-5, the V gene TRBV4-1, with a weak D call TRBD2 (6 bases). The CDR3 is 17 residues long. Per the germline V gene, CDR1 is MGHRA and CDR2 is YSYEKL. The V and J ends lost 4 bases and 3 bases respectively, with 21 bases between them. CDR3 coding DNA: TGCGCCAGCAGCCCTACGCCTCACGGGGCTAGCGAAGAGACCCAGTACTTC. Protein: CASSPTPHGASEETQYF.

This chain uses TRBV30 with TRBJ1-2; D may be TRBD1 (6 bases). The CDR3 covers 14 residues. The V end was cut by 5 bases, the J end by 2 bases, with 15 bases between. Germline V gene data show CDR1 as GTSNPN and CDR2 as SVGIG (reference sequence). CDR3 DNA sequence: TGTGCCTGGTTCCCTAGGACAGCAAACTATGGCTACACCTTC. Its translation is CAWFPRTANYGYTF.

The chain carries TRBV28 and TRBJ1-2, with TRBD1 identical over 9 bases. The V segment lost 1 base and the J segment 4 bases; nucleotides outside the gene matches: 22. The CDR3 extends over 21 amino acids. From germline, CDR1 is MDHEN and CDR2 SYDVKM. The CDR3 sequence is CASSLLAPFGQGSQRSYGYTF. CDR3 DNA sequence: TGTGCCAGCAGTTTATTGGCCCCGTTCGGACAGGGGAGTCAAAGGAGCTATGGCTACACCTTC.

This chain joins TRBV6-5 and TRBJ2-5; 10 nucleotides match TRBD2. Germline V lookup: CDR1 MNHEY, CDR2 SVGAGI. The CDR3 has 13 residues. Trimming cost V 5 bases and J 5 bases; bases outside gene matches: 2. CDR3 DNA sequence: TGTGCCAGCAGTCCAGCGGGAGGGGAGACCCAGTACTTC. It translates to CASSPAGGETQYF.

The J gene is TRBJ2-1, the V gene TRBV6-4, with 7 bases that match TRBD2. Germline CDR1 reads MRHNA; CDR2 reads SNTAGT. The V gene end was trimmed by 6 bases and the J gene end by 0 bases; junction bases not matched to a gene: 8. CDR3 length equals 16 residues. CDR3 in DNA: TGTGCCAGCAGCATTCTAGCGGCAAGCTCCTACAATGAGCAGTTCTTC. This encodes CASSILAASSYNEQFF.